This T cell receptor (beta chain) was documented in a study of spatial heterogeneity in lung cancer. Study at large: Raw sequencing reads included, on average, more than 8.5 appearances of each unique TCR and UMI combination.

Germline V gives CDR1 KGHSH, CDR2 LQKENI. This CDR3 spans 14 amino acids. V was pared by 3 bases and J by 7 bases, with 15 bases between. This clonotype turned up a few times. No antigen is known for it. Study-level findings and limits: Resection blood, more than follow-up blood, showed ubiquitous expanded tumor TCRs.

Described time point: sample taken at primary tumor resection. Whole RNA, which was extracted from tumor, nontumor lung tissue or frozen PBMC, was sequenced without any cell sorting. Every molecule of TCR cDNA had its own unique molecular identifier. Each CDR3 protein gets one entry after TCRdb re-called the 5' RACE reads with MiXCR. The data hold around 75,000 distinct CDR3 sequences, with 10% to 15% observed a single time. The rearrangement uses TRBV18 and TRBJ1-1; D is unresolved. This sample comprised PBMCs, obtained at surgery. The receptor was derived from a male donor with early-stage non-small cell lung cancer. The DNA of the CDR3 is TGTGCCAGCTCACCCATCCAGGCCATAGGTGAAGCTTTCTTT. Translating it yields CASSPIQAIGEAFF.